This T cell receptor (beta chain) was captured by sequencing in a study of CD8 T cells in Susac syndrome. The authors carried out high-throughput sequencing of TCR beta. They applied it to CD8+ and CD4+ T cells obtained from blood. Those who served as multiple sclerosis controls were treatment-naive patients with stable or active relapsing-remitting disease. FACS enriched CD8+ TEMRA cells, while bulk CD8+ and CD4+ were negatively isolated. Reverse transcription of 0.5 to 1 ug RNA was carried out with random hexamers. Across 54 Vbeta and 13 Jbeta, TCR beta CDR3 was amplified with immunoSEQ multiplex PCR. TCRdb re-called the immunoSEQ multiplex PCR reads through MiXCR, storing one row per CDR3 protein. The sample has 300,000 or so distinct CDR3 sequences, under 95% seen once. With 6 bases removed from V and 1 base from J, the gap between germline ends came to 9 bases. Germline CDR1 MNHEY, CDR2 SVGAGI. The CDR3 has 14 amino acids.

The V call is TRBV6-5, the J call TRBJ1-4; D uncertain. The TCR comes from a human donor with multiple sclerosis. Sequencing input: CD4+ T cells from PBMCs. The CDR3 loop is CASRWLGTNEKLFF. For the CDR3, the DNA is TGTGCCAGCAGGTGGTTAGGAACTAATGAAAAACTGTTTTTT.